Below, 29 T cell receptor beta chains from the same sample are listed, as sequenced in a study of early T cells in non-severe SARS-CoV-2 infection. TCRdb redid the calling of the 5' RACE reads with MiXCR, one entry per CDR3 protein. The sample consists of around 35,000 distinct CDR3 sequences, around 5.7% of them appearing once. Material for sequencing was whole blood. The origin of the receptors is an adult who was a healthcare worker with PCR-confirmed SARS-CoV-2 infection or an uninfected control (not recorded which).

This clonotype came up many times. V gene TRBV12-3 or TRBV12-4 combines with J gene TRBJ1-2, with 7 bases matching TRBD1. The CDR3 is 13 residues long. J lost 5 bases, V lost 2 bases, and 2 bases had no gene match. As DNA, the CDR3 is TGTGCCAGCAGTTTAATGACAGGGTATGGCTACACCTTC. The encoded protein is CASSLMTGYGYTF.

This clonotype was observed at least ten times. The chain is built from TRBV4-1 and TRBJ1-1; D is unresolved. V was cut by 0 bases and J by 1 base, with 9 bases left in between. CDR1 is MGHRA, CDR2 YSYEKL, per germline. The CDR3 consists of 15 residues. The CDR3 DNA is TGCGCCAGCAGCCAAGATGGAGGGCCGAACACTGAAGCTTTCTTT. Encoded protein: CASSQDGGPNTEAFF.

A few counts support this clonotype. V usage is TRBV5-6 and J usage is TRBJ2-7; the match to TRBD2 covers 7 bases. The V gene's germline CDR1 is SGHDT and CDR2 YYEEEE. CDR3 size: 15 residues. The V segment lost 3 bases and the J segment 5 bases; nucleotides outside the gene matches: 11. CDR3 in amino acids: CASSSAGTSDHEQYV. CDR3 coding DNA: TGTGCCAGCAGCTCCGCGGGAACTAGCGACCACGAGCAGTACGTC.

This clonotype was detected ten times or more. The chain uses TRBV10-2 and TRBJ2-1, with 9 bases matching TRBD2. The V and J ends lost 1 base and 6 bases, in that order; junction bases with no gene match: 4. This CDR3 comprises 15 residues. The V gene's germline CDR1 is WSHSY and CDR2 SAAADI. CDR3: CASSELGLARNEQFF. CDR3 sequence (DNA): TGCGCCAGCAGTGAGTTGGGACTAGCTCGCAATGAGCAGTTCTTC.

This clonotype was seen a handful of times. V and J are TRBV6-2 or TRBV6-3 and TRBJ2-7; D remains unclear. Trimming left V 5 bases short and J 6 bases short, with 23 bases between. The CDR3 is 16 residues long. From germline, CDR1 is MNHEY and CDR2 SVGEGT. The CDR3: CASSRSESLPRGEQYV. CDR3 coding DNA: TGTGCCAGCAGTCGAAGCGAGTCATTACCACGAGGCGAGCAGTACGTC.

The table lists this clonotype with many counts. The chain has TRBV12-3 or TRBV12-4 and TRBJ2-5, with 13 bases matching TRBD2. The CDR3 is 14 residues long. V shed 10 bases, J shed 1 base, and the junction held 3 bases outside the gene matches. This CDR3 reads CATLAGGLQETQYF. For the CDR3, the DNA is TGTGCCACACTAGCGGGAGGGCTCCAAGAGACCCAGTACTTC.

This clonotype was seen ten or more times. V usage is TRBV7-9 and J usage is TRBJ2-3; D might be TRBD1 or TRBD2, each matching 5 bases. Looked up from germline, CDR1 is SEHNR and CDR2 is FQNEAQ (reference sequence). The V gene lost 7 bases and the J gene lost 9 bases, with 20 bases spanning the gap. The CDR3 is 14 residues long. CDR3 region: CASTELGPPNTQYF. CDR3 DNA: TGTGCCAGCACCGAGCTGGGACCGCCGAACACGCAGTATTTT.

This clonotype came up many times. J is TRBJ2-5 and V is TRBV25-1; the match to TRBD2 covers 12 bases. CDR3 length: 14 residues. CDR1 is MGHDK, CDR2 SYGVNS, per germline. The V and J ends lost 6 bases and 6 bases, in that order; junction bases with no gene match: 5. For the CDR3, the DNA is TGTGCCAGCAGCCTAGCGGGAGGGCCGCAGACCCAGTACTTC. Its protein product is CASSLAGGPQTQYF.

The chain combines TRBV10-3 with TRBJ2-7, with 9 bases lining up with TRBD1. The CDR3 length is 14 residues. J lost 1 base, V lost 6 bases, and 4 bases had no gene match. CDR1 is ENHRY and CDR2 is SYGVKD in the germline V gene. The CDR3: CAIRPGTGSYEQYV. Written as DNA, the CDR3 is TGTGCCATCAGACCCGGGACAGGGTCCTACGAGCAGTACGTC.

This clonotype was counted a single time. A single base separates this from a much larger clone, so it may be a read error. The chain joins TRBV5-5 to TRBJ2-3; D possibly corresponds to TRBD2 (6 bases). In germline, CDR1 is SGHKS, CDR2 YYEKEE (reference sequence). The V gene lost 5 bases and the J gene lost 0 bases, with 13 bases spanning the gap. This CDR3 is 15 amino acids long. The CDR3 protein is CASSTRTISTDTQYF. In DNA, the CDR3 is TGTGCCAGCAGTACCCGGACTATAAGCACAGATACGCAGTATTTT.

This clonotype was detected only a few times. J is TRBJ2-7 and V is TRBV5-6; TRBD1 is a possible D gene (5 bases). The ends were cut back, 0 bases at V and 4 bases at J, with 14 bases in the middle. Looked up from germline, CDR1 is SGHDT and CDR2 is YYEEEE. The CDR3 is 15 amino acids. The CDR3 is CASSLVQGREYEQYV. The CDR3, as DNA: TGTGCCAGCAGCTTGGTGCAGGGCAGAGAGTACGAGCAGTACGTC.

This clonotype was counted at least ten times. The V gene is TRBV4-2, the J gene TRBJ2-6; 9 positions agree with TRBD1. This CDR3 contains 18 residues. Germline V gives CDR1 LGHNA, CDR2 YNFKEQ. The J segment lost 0 bases and the V segment lost 4 bases, leaving 7 bases of the junction unmatched. CDR3 sequence: CASSPNRGQTSGANVLTF. The CDR3 DNA reads as TGTGCCAGCAGCCCGAACAGGGGGCAGACCTCTGGGGCCAACGTCCTGACTTTC.

This clonotype was recorded at least ten times. This chain links TRBV10-2 with TRBJ2-3; D possibly corresponds to TRBD1 (6 bases). The CDR3 runs to 13 residues. V was cut by 5 bases and J by 6 bases, with 12 bases left in between. CDR1 WSHSY and CDR2 SAAADI come from the germline V gene. The CDR3 is CASSKQGFDTQYF. CDR3 nucleotide sequence: TGCGCCAGCAGTAAACAGGGCTTCGATACGCAGTATTTT.

This clonotype was counted many times. The V gene is TRBV24-1, the J gene TRBJ2-2; 12 bases are shared with TRBD2. Trimming cost V 0 bases and J 0 bases; bases outside gene matches: 4. Germline V CDR1 and CDR2: KGHDR, SFDVKD. This CDR3 is 19 amino acids long. CDR3 in amino acids: CATSDLTSGRYANTGELFF. The CDR3, as DNA: TGTGCCACCAGTGATTTGACTAGCGGGAGGTACGCGAACACCGGGGAGCTGTTTTTT.

The rearrangement joins TRBV15 to TRBJ2-3; D call uncertain. Germline CDR1 reads LNHNV; CDR2 reads YYDKDF (reference sequence). The V end was cut by 1 base, the J end by 0 bases, with 14 bases between. The CDR3 loop spans 17 amino acids. CDR3 sequence reads: CATSRGEGFPSTDTQYF. The CDR3 DNA is TGTGCCACCAGCAGAGGCGAAGGGTTTCCTAGCACAGATACGCAGTATTTT.

The CDR3 DNA sequence: TGTGCCAGCAGGTGGACAGTCCTGGATACGCAGTATTTT. Translated: CASRWTVLDTQYF. The chain uses TRBV27 and TRBJ2-3; D perhaps matches TRBD1 (6 bases). This CDR3 has 13 amino acids. The germline gives CDR1 MNHEY, CDR2 SMNVEV (reference sequence). V lost 6 bases and J lost 6, with 13 bases in between.

This clonotype was seen many times. The rearrangement uses TRBV5-6 and TRBJ2-1; D gene unclear. Trimming took off 4 bases at V and 3 bases at J, with 5 bases between the two ends. Germline V gene sequence: CDR1 SGHDT, CDR2 YYEEEE. The CDR3 sequence is 12 residues long. CDR3 nucleotide sequence: TGTGCCAGCAGCCTGGACTACAATGAGCAGTTCTTC. Amino acid sequence: CASSLDYNEQFF.

This clonotype was recorded at least ten times. The chain uses TRBV5-4 and TRBJ1-1, with D tentatively TRBD1 (6 bases). The CDR3 loop spans 15 amino acids. The germline CDR1 and CDR2 sequences are SGHNT and YYREEE (reference sequence). Trimming stripped 0 bases from V and 3 bases from J, with 12 bases between. The CDR3 sequence is CASSLDGQTYTEAFF. CDR3 nucleotides: TGTGCCAGCAGCTTGGATGGACAGACTTACACTGAAGCTTTCTTT.

This clonotype was found many times. In nucleotides, the CDR3 is TGTGCCAGCATAAGCCAGCCCGGGGACAATGAGCAGTTCTTC. Translating gives CASISQPGDNEQFF. The rearrangement uses TRBV2 and TRBJ2-1, with D possibly TRBD2 on 5 matching bases. The V gene's germline CDR1 is SNHLY and CDR2 FYNNEI. Trimming left V 7 bases short and J 5 bases short, with 15 bases between. The CDR3 sequence is 14 residues long.

The chain recombines TRBV20-1 with TRBJ2-5, with TRBD2 identical over 7 bases. This CDR3 is built from 14 residues. The germline V gene encodes CDR1 DFQATT and CDR2 SNEGSKA (reference sequence). V was clipped by 3 bases and J by 4 bases; unmatched bases: 8. CDR3 sequence reads: CSASGAGSAETQYF. Written as DNA, the CDR3 is TGCAGTGCTAGCGGAGCGGGATCGGCAGAGACCCAGTACTTC.

There are many counts of this clonotype. The chain uses TRBV6-5 and TRBJ2-1; unclear D gene. In germline, CDR1 is MNHEY, CDR2 SVGAGI. The CDR3 contains 14 residues. V gave up 6 bases and J gave up 6 bases, with 15 bases separating them. The CDR3 sequence is CASSLGWGRNEQFF. As DNA, the CDR3 is TGTGCCAGCAGCCTCGGGTGGGGTCGCAATGAGCAGTTCTTC.

This clonotype was picked up many times. The J gene is TRBJ1-1, the V gene TRBV24-1, with 7 nucleotides matching TRBD1. The CDR3 consists of 16 residues. Germline V gene lookup returns CDR1 KGHDR and CDR2 SFDVKD. V was clipped by 3 bases and J by 1 base; unmatched bases: 7. The CDR3 sequence: CATSDTRQGPNTEAFF. The CDR3 bases are TGTGCCACCAGTGATACCCGACAGGGACCGAACACTGAAGCTTTCTTT.

The chain joins TRBV3-1 to TRBJ1-2; 7 bases line up with TRBD1. The CDR3 spans 16 residues. Germline V lookup: CDR1 LGHDT, CDR2 YNNKEL (reference sequence). V trimming: 2 bases; J trimming: 5 bases; junction bases outside the gene matches: 11. The CDR3 here is CASSQKKRGGTYGYTF. For the CDR3, the DNA is TGTGCCAGCAGCCAAAAAAAGCGAGGGGGCACTTATGGCTACACCTTC.

At least ten counts were recorded for this clonotype. The chain has TRBV5-1 and TRBJ2-2; D perhaps matches TRBD1 (6 bases). The CDR3 runs 16 residues. Deletions cut 4 bases from V and 2 bases from J, with 15 bases between. Per the germline V gene, CDR1 is SGHRS and CDR2 is YFSETQ. In nucleotides, the CDR3 is TGCGCCAGCAGCCGGTCGGGACACCCAAACACCGGGGAGCTGTTTTTT. Its translation is CASSRSGHPNTGELFF.

This clonotype was detected a few times. This chain connects TRBV12-3 or TRBV12-4 to TRBJ2-1; possibly TRBD1 for D (6 bases). The CDR3 covers 17 residues. Trimming removed 7 bases at V and 0 bases at J, with 19 bases between. This CDR3 reads CASTPKRQVLSYNEQFF. CDR3 DNA sequence: TGTGCCAGCACCCCAAAGCGACAGGTTCTCTCCTACAATGAGCAGTTCTTC.

In its sample, this clonotype was seen many times. V and J are TRBV6-5 and TRBJ1-3; D ambiguous. The CDR3 contains 15 residues. Germline-derived CDR1 and CDR2 are MNHEY and SVGAGI. The V and J ends lost 3 bases and 3 bases respectively, with 12 bases between them. CDR3 in amino acids: CASSYFGISGNTIYF. CDR3 nucleotides: TGTGCCAGCAGTTATTTCGGGATAAGTGGAAACACCATATATTTT.

The chain joins TRBV19 to TRBJ1-2; TRBD1 aligns across 7 bases. The CDR3 has 15 amino acids. Looked up from germline, CDR1 is LNHDA and CDR2 is SQIVND (reference sequence). The V gene end was trimmed by 5 bases and the J gene end by 4 bases; junction bases not matched to a gene: 10. The CDR3 is CASSETPGTAYGYTF. The CDR3 DNA follows: TGTGCCAGTAGTGAGACCCCCGGGACAGCCTATGGCTACACCTTC.

Details on this clonotype: This may stem from a read error, because a much larger clone lies one nucleotide away. The V call is TRBV12-3 or TRBV12-4, the J call TRBJ2-1; unclear D gene. The V end was cut by 2 bases, the J end by 9 bases, with 11 bases between. The CDR3 runs 13 residues. In DNA form, the CDR3 reads TGTGCCAGCAGTTTACTCAGAGCGCGTGAGCAGTTCTTC. It is translated as CASSLLRAREQFF.

This clonotype showed up many times. The gene calls are TRBV20-1 and TRBJ2-1, with D possibly TRBD1 on 5 matching bases. V gave up 6 bases and J gave up 5 bases, with 14 bases separating them. The CDR3 sequence is 13 residues long. The germline gives CDR1 DFQATT, CDR2 SNEGSKA (reference sequence). The CDR3 spells CSAQRTQNNEQFF. CDR3 bases: TGCAGTGCCCAAAGGACACAAAACAATGAGCAGTTCTTC.